One and the same sample provided the 5 T cell receptor beta chains below, sequenced in a study of blood T cell repertoires in COVID-19. Produced via immunoSEQ multiplex PCR; TCRdb's table is partial and in-frame only. Here the sample spans around 55,000 clones, 75% to 95% being singletons. Input material: peripheral blood. Receptors originate from a man aged 40-49 years with acute or convalescent COVID-19.

This clone was counted a single time. The chain links TRBV5-5 to TRBJ2-2, with 8 nucleotides matching TRBD2. This CDR3 is 17 amino acids long. Germline V gene sequence: CDR1 SGHKS, CDR2 YYEKEE (reference sequence). V dropped 1 base and J dropped 4; count of bases not matched to a gene: 9. CDR3 DNA sequence: TGTGCCAGCAGCTTGATTCAGCGGGAGTGGGCCACCGGGGAGCTGTTTTTT. This translates into CASSLIQREWATGELFF. Based on the CDR3 plus reference TRBV5-5 and TRBJ2-2, the full variable domain is DAGVTQSPTHLIKTRGQQVTLRCSPISGHKSVSWYQQVLGQGPQFIFQYYEKEERGRGNFPDRFSARQFPNYSSELNVNALLLGDSALYLCASSLIQREWATGELFFGEGSRLTVL.

The chain carries TRBV3-1 (or the pseudogene TRBV3-2) and TRBJ1-1; D uncertain. CDR1 is LGHDT and CDR2 is YNNKEL in the germline V gene (reference sequence). The CDR3 runs to 11 residues. Trimming removed 2 bases from V and 7 bases from J, with 5 bases in between. CDR3 sequence reads: CASSQQLEAFF. The CDR3 coding sequence is TGTGCCAGCAGCCAACAACTTGAAGCTTTCTTT.

V and J are TRBV12-5 and TRBJ1-6; 7 bases align to TRBD1. Trimming took 2 bases from V and 11 from J; bases not matched to a gene: 15. Per the germline V gene, CDR1 is LGHNT and CDR2 is FRNRAP. The CDR3 has 17 residues. The CDR3 region is CASGLSRPGPQGAPLHF. In nucleotides, the CDR3 is TGTGCTAGTGGTTTGTCCCGACCGGGTCCTCAGGGGGCACCCCTCCACTTT.

The V gene is TRBV24-1, the J gene TRBJ2-1, with TRBD1 identical over 10 bases. From germline, CDR1 is KGHDR and CDR2 SFDVKD. The J segment lost 1 base and the V segment lost 2 bases, leaving 1 base of the junction unmatched. This CDR3 is built from 16 residues. The CDR3 loop is CATSDSGQGSYNEQFF. The CDR3 DNA is TGTGCCACCAGTGATTCGGGACAGGGGTCCTACAATGAGCAGTTCTTC.

The genes are TRBV10-3 and TRBJ2-2; unclear D gene. The germline V gene encodes CDR1 ENHRY and CDR2 SYGVKD. Deletions cut 2 bases from V and 7 bases from J, with 5 bases between. The CDR3 runs to 12 residues. The CDR3 bases are TGTGCCATCAGTGAGAGACTCGGGGAGCTGTTTTTT. Translating gives CAISERLGELFF.